The 30 T cell receptor beta chains below were found in one sample sequenced in a study of blood T cell repertoires in COVID-19. Repertoires were generated with immunoSEQ multiplex PCR, while TCRdb's copy carries only in-frame clones and drops some. Seen here are almost 200,000 clones, about 85% observed once, and the top ten hold around 0.93%. Sequencing used peripheral blood. These receptors originate from a man in his sixties with COVID-19, enrolled during active disease.

The J gene is TRBJ2-7, the V gene TRBV9; 8 nucleotides agree with TRBD1. This CDR3 has 15 amino acids. V gave up 0 bases and J gave up 4 bases; unmatched junction bases: 6. Germline CDR1 is SGDLS and CDR2 is YYNGEE. CDR3 sequence reads: CASSVAPGGGYEQYF. In DNA, the CDR3 is TGTGCCAGCAGCGTAGCGCCAGGGGGCGGTTACGAGCAGTACTTC. The whole variable domain, remainder taken from reference TRBV9 and TRBJ2-7, is DSGVTQTPKHLITATGQRVTLRCSPRSGDLSVYWYQQSLDQGLQFLIQYYNGEERAKGNILERFSAQQFPDLHSELNLSSLELGDSALYFCASSVAPGGGYEQYFGPGTRLTVT.

CDR3 protein: CASSFGGGEQYF. CDR3 bases: TGTGCCAGCAGTTTTGGCGGGGGCGAGCAGTACTTC. The chain carries TRBV28 and TRBJ2-7, with 7 bases lining up with TRBD2. The CDR3 totals 12 residues. V trimming: 3 bases; J trimming: 6 bases; junction bases outside the gene matches: 2. The germline V gene encodes CDR1 MDHEN and CDR2 SYDVKM.

V usage is TRBV19 and J usage is TRBJ1-5; no definite D call. The CDR3 runs 13 residues. Germline V lookup: CDR1 LNHDA, CDR2 SQIVND (reference sequence). Trimming shortened V by 4 bases and J by 5 bases, and 9 bases separated the two germline ends. The CDR3 spells CASSTPSYQPQHF. The CDR3 nucleotides read TGTGCCAGTAGTACGCCCAGTTATCAGCCCCAGCATTTT.

This chain links TRBV9 with TRBJ2-7; TRBD2 agrees at 11 bases. CDR1 is SGDLS and CDR2 is YYNGEE in the germline V gene. The length of the CDR3 is 16 residues. Germline trimming cut 4 bases from V and 2 bases from J; bases unmatched to any gene: 8. The DNA for the CDR3 is TGTGCCAGCAGCTTGAGCCCTAGCGGGGGGCCCTACGAGCAGTACTTC. Translation gives CASSLSPSGGPYEQYF.

The rearrangement links TRBV5-1 to TRBJ1-6; TRBD1 might be the D (5 bases). Trimming took off 4 bases at V and 0 bases at J, with 20 bases between the two ends. The CDR3 has 19 residues. Germline values: CDR1 SGHRS, CDR2 YFSETQ. The CDR3 region has the DNA TGCGCCAGCAGCCCTGACAGAGGACCGGTAAGCTCCTATAATTCACCCCTCCACTTT. Residues: CASSPDRGPVSSYNSPLHF.

This chain connects TRBV5-1 to TRBJ1-4; D gene unclear. The CDR3 is made up of 15 amino acids. Trimming took off 2 bases at V and 3 bases at J, with 11 bases between the two ends. The V gene's germline CDR1 is SGHRS and CDR2 YFSETQ. For the CDR3, the DNA is TGCGCCAGCAGCTTAGAAGGGAGGGCTAATGAAAAACTGTTTTTT. Translated: CASSLEGRANEKLFF.

This clone was seen a single time. CDR3 bases: TGTGCCAGCAGTGAAGTAATGCGGGGGCCTGGAGAGACCCAGTACTTC. Its translation: CASSEVMRGPGETQYF. The rearrangement joins TRBV2 to TRBJ2-5; tentatively, D is TRBD2 (7 bases). The length of the CDR3 is 16 residues. Germline CDR1 and CDR2: SNHLY and FYNNEI. V lost 1 base and J lost 4, with 16 bases in between.

For this clone: Other DNA sequences from this sample encode an identical CDR3 as well. The J gene is TRBJ1-2, the V gene TRBV6-5; 9 bases match TRBD1. The V gene end was trimmed by 4 bases and the J gene end by 4 bases; junction bases not matched to a gene: 7. The CDR3 length is 15 residues. Germline V gene lookup returns CDR1 MNHEY and CDR2 SVGAGI. This chain's CDR3 is CASSSDRGRIYGYTF. CDR3 coding DNA: TGTGCCAGCAGTTCGGACAGGGGAAGGATCTATGGCTACACCTTC.

The rearrangement links TRBV5-1 to TRBJ2-1, with D tentatively TRBD1 (5 bases). This CDR3 has 13 residues. Germline values: CDR1 SGHRS, CDR2 YFSETQ. Trimming removed 0 bases at V and 5 bases at J, with 6 bases between. CDR3 region: CASSLGRDNEQFF. CDR3 bases: TGCGCCAGCAGCTTGGGCAGGGACAATGAGCAGTTCTTC.

The chain is built from TRBV2 and TRBJ1-1, with D uncertain. V lost 7 bases to trimming and J lost 0 bases, with 12 bases between them. Germline V gives CDR1 SNHLY, CDR2 FYNNEI. CDR3 length equals 14 residues. Here the CDR3 DNA reads TGTGCCAGCAAACGGGGAGATTTGAACACTGAAGCTTTCTTT. This translates into CASKRGDLNTEAFF. The entire variable domain, with the rest obtained from reference TRBV2 and TRBJ1-1, is as follows: EPEVTQTPSHQVTQMGQEVILRCVPISNHLYFYWYRQILGQKVEFLVSFYNNEISEKSEIFDDQFSVERPDGSNFTLKIRSTKLEDSAMYFCASKRGDLNTEAFFGQGTRLTVV.

The chain recombines TRBV12-3 or TRBV12-4 with TRBJ1-2; D remains unclear. The CDR3 is 11 amino acids. V lost 4 bases to trimming and J lost 5 bases, with 5 bases between them. In DNA, the CDR3 is TGTGCCAGCAGTTACGGGTATGGCTACACCTTC. This gives the protein CASSYGYGYTF.

The CDR3 is CSASGGVAGGYEQYF. The CDR3 nucleotides are TGCAGTGCTAGTGGGGGGGTAGCGGGAGGCTACGAGCAGTACTTC. The V and J genes are TRBV20-1 and TRBJ2-7, with 10 positions matching TRBD2. V lost 3 bases, J lost 3 bases, and 8 bases stayed unmatched. The germline CDR1 and CDR2 sequences are DFQATT and SNEGSKA (reference sequence). CDR3 length equals 15 residues.

This clone was seen only once. J is TRBJ1-6 and V is TRBV30; 7 bases are shared with TRBD1. Trimming cost V 8 bases and J 7 bases; bases outside gene matches: 8. Germline V gene sequence: CDR1 GTSNPN, CDR2 SVGIG (reference sequence). The CDR3 is 13 amino acids. The CDR3 protein is CAGQTGRNSPLHF. The CDR3, as DNA: TGTGCCGGTCAGACAGGGCGCAATTCACCCCTCCACTTT.

This chain links TRBV2 with TRBJ2-3, with 8 nucleotides matching TRBD1. CDR3 length: 14 residues. V was clipped by 7 bases and J by 2 bases; unmatched bases: 5. Germline V gene lookup returns CDR1 SNHLY and CDR2 FYNNEI. The CDR3 nucleotides read TGTGCCAGCACCCGGGACAGGTCCACAGATACGCAGTATTTT. This encodes CASTRDRSTDTQYF.

The genes are TRBV19 and TRBJ1-6; 11 nucleotides line up with TRBD1. Losses at the gene ends were 6 bases for V and 10 bases for J; bases not matched to a gene: 11. This CDR3 region has 16 residues. The germline V gene encodes CDR1 LNHDA and CDR2 SQIVND (reference sequence). The CDR3 bases are TGTGCCAGTAGCCCCGGACAGGGGGCTCCGGGGTCACCCCTCCACTTT. Its translation: CASSPGQGAPGSPLHF.

J is TRBJ1-1 and V is TRBV7-2; D unresolved. The CDR3 is 15 residues long. The V and J ends lost 10 bases and 0 bases respectively, with 18 bases between them. Germline V CDR1 and CDR2: SGHTA, FQGNSA. CDR3 sequence reads: CATYSGSYMNTEAFF. CDR3 nucleotide sequence: TGTGCCACTTATTCGGGGTCCTATATGAACACTGAAGCTTTCTTT.

This chain uses TRBV3-1 (or the pseudogene TRBV3-2) with TRBJ1-1, with TRBD1 as a possible D gene (6 bases). The CDR3 runs to 13 residues. V was trimmed by 4 bases and J by 7 bases, leaving 13 bases between them. Germline V gene sequence: CDR1 LGHDT, CDR2 YNNKEL (reference sequence). In DNA form, the CDR3 reads TGTGCCAGCAGCCTACAGGGCTCCTTTGAAGCTTTCTTT. Protein sequence: CASSLQGSFEAFF.

Only a few counts were recorded for this clone. J is TRBJ1-5 and V is TRBV5-8; D is possibly TRBD1 (5 bases). There are 13 residues in the CDR3. The V end was cut by 2 bases, the J end by 10 bases, with 13 bases between. CDR1 is SGHTS and CDR2 is YDEGEE in the germline V gene. CDR3 sequence (DNA): TGTGCCAGCAGCTTAGGTCCAGGGCCACCCCAGCATTTT. Its translation is CASSLGPGPPQHF.

V is TRBV11-3 and J is TRBJ2-1, with 10 positions matching TRBD1. The trim removed 1 base at V and 6 bases at J, leaving 3 bases unmatched. In germline, CDR1 is SGHNT, CDR2 YENEEA. The CDR3 is 15 residues long. The CDR3 spells CASSLGGQGSNEQFF. CDR3 bases: TGTGCCAGCAGCTTAGGGGGACAGGGGAGCAATGAGCAGTTCTTC. Drawing the rest from reference TRBV11-3 and TRBJ2-1, the complete variable domain is EAGVVQSPRYKIIEKKQPVAFWCNPISGHNTLYWYLQNLGQGPELLIRYENEEAVDDSQLPKDRFSAERLKGVDSTLKIQPAELGDSAVYLCASSLGGQGSNEQFFGPGTRLTVL.

In its sample, this clone was seen once. J is TRBJ1-5 and V is TRBV7-8; D remains unclear. Trimming left V 5 bases short and J 4 bases short, with 24 bases between. Germline V gene data show CDR1 as SGHVS and CDR2 as FQNEAQ. This CDR3 spans 18 amino acids. The CDR3 region is CASSPFLSSRLDNQPQHF. CDR3 sequence (DNA): TGTGCCAGCAGCCCGTTCCTATCGTCACGTTTAGATAATCAGCCCCAGCATTTT.

This chain links TRBV3-1 (or the pseudogene TRBV3-2) with TRBJ2-7; 8 nucleotides agree with TRBD1. The CDR3 has 15 amino acids. V shed 0 bases and J 3 bases; nucleotides not matched to a gene: 4. Germline V gives CDR1 LGHDT, CDR2 YNNKEL (reference sequence). The CDR3 DNA follows: TGTGCCAGCAGCCAAGATTCGGGACAGGACTACGAGCAGTACTTC. Residues: CASSQDSGQDYEQYF.

J is TRBJ1-2 and V is TRBV5-6; 8 nucleotides agree with TRBD1. From germline, CDR1 is SGHDT and CDR2 YYEEEE. CDR3 length: 15 amino acids. V lost 3 bases and J lost 5; bases outside the gene matches: 9. CDR3 protein: CASSSPAQGAYGYTF. In DNA, the CDR3 is TGTGCCAGCAGCTCACCTGCCCAGGGGGCTTATGGCTACACCTTC. Supplemented by reference TRBV5-6 and TRBJ1-2, the full variable domain reads DAGVTQSPTHLIKTRGQQVTLRCSPKSGHDTVSWYQQALGQGPQFIFQYYEEEERQRGNFPDRFSGHQFPNYSSELNVNALLLGDSALYLCASSSPAQGAYGYTFGSGTRLTVV.

In its sample, this clone was seen a few times. The V call is TRBV5-1, the J call TRBJ1-2; D not certain. The CDR3 covers 12 residues. Germline-derived CDR1 and CDR2 are SGHRS and YFSETQ. Trimming removed 7 bases from V and 2 bases from J, with 9 bases in between. The CDR3 DNA reads TGCGCCAGCCGGGAGGCCAACTATGGCTACACCTTC. Its protein product is CASREANYGYTF.

The genes are TRBV4-1 and TRBJ1-6; D is perhaps TRBD1 (5 bases). This CDR3 is 15 amino acids long. Germline V gives CDR1 MGHRA, CDR2 YSYEKL. The V and J ends lost 0 bases and 8 bases respectively, with 11 bases between them. The CDR3 sequence is CASSQEEGAHSPLHF. The CDR3 nucleotides are TGCGCCAGCAGCCAAGAAGAAGGGGCCCATTCACCCCTCCACTTT.

The rearrangement links TRBV2 to TRBJ1-4; TRBD1 matches at 7 bases. Germline V gene sequence: CDR1 SNHLY, CDR2 FYNNEI. J lost 4 bases, V lost 6 bases, and 8 bases had no gene match. The CDR3 loop spans 15 amino acids. The CDR3 region has the DNA TGTGCCAGCAGCGTCCTCGGGACAGATAATGAAAAACTGTTTTTT. Translating gives CASSVLGTDNEKLFF. The entire variable domain, with the rest obtained from reference TRBV2 and TRBJ1-4, is as follows: EPEVTQTPSHQVTQMGQEVILRCVPISNHLYFYWYRQILGQKVEFLVSFYNNEISEKSEIFDDQFSVERPDGSNFTLKIRSTKLEDSAMYFCASSVLGTDNEKLFFGSGTQLSVL.

This chain links TRBV2 with TRBJ2-7, with D perhaps matching TRBD2 (5 bases). V was cut by 4 bases and J by 0 bases, with 10 bases left in between. The CDR3 is 14 amino acids. Germline CDR1 reads SNHLY; CDR2 reads FYNNEI. Here the CDR3 DNA reads TGTGCCAGCAGTGCTAAGCGGAACTCCTACGAGCAGTACTTC. It translates to CASSAKRNSYEQYF.

The V call is TRBV11-2, the J call TRBJ2-1; 9 bases are shared with TRBD1. CDR3 length equals 14 residues. V gave up 7 bases and J gave up 8 bases; unmatched junction bases: 9. Germline lookup yields CDR1 SGHAT and CDR2 FQNNGV. CDR3 region: CASKPGQGIHEQFF. CDR3 DNA: TGTGCCAGCAAGCCGGGACAGGGTATACATGAGCAGTTCTTC. Complete variable domain (other parts from reference TRBV11-2 and TRBJ2-1): EAGVAQSPRYKIIEKRQSVAFWCNPISGHATLYWYQQILGQGPKLLIQFQNNGVVDDSQLPKDRFSAERLKGVDSTLKIQPAKLEDSAVYLCASKPGQGIHEQFFGPGTRLTVL.

The chain has TRBV19 and TRBJ1-3, with D possibly TRBD1 on 5 matching bases. Trimming cost V 3 bases and J 4 bases, with 13 bases left between them. The CDR3 sequence is 15 residues long. Germline CDR1 LNHDA, CDR2 SQIVND (reference sequence). DNA of the CDR3: TGTGCCAGTAGTATCGCCGGGACTACGGGAAACACCATATATTTT. This translates into CASSIAGTTGNTIYF.

The rearrangement uses TRBV28 and TRBJ1-1; D remains unclear. The CDR3 covers 15 residues. The V end lost 1 base, the J end lost 8 bases, and 17 bases lay between the germline ends. Germline V lookup: CDR1 MDHEN, CDR2 SYDVKM. The CDR3 nucleotides are TGTGCCAGCAGTTTATCTGGAAGAGGACGAGGGGAAGCTTTCTTT. Translation: CASSLSGRGRGEAFF.

The rearrangement joins TRBV28 to TRBJ1-5; weak D call: TRBD1 (6 bases). Germline V gives CDR1 MDHEN, CDR2 SYDVKM. The CDR3 is made up of 15 amino acids. The V end lost 4 bases, the J end lost 3 bases, and 13 bases lay between the germline ends. The CDR3: CASSSNRAANQPQHF. CDR3 sequence (DNA): TGTGCCAGCAGTTCCAACAGGGCGGCCAATCAGCCCCAGCATTTT.